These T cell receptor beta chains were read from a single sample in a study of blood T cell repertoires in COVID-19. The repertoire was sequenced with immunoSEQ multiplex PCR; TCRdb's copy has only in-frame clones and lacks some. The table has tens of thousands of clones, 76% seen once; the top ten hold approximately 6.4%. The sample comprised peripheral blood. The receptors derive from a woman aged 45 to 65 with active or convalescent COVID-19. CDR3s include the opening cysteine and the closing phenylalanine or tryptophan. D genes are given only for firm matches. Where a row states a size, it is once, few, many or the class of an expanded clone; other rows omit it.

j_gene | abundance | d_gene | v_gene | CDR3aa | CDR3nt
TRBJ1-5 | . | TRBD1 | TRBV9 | CASSVGQGDQPQHF | TGTGCCAGCAGCGTAGGACAGGGTGATCAGCCCCAGCATTTT
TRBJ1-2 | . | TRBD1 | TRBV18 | CASSPPGKTGQEF | TGTGCCAGCTCACCACCGGGGAAGACAGGACAGGAGTTC
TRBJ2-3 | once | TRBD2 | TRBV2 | CASKARLTSGTDTQYF | TGTGCCAGCAAAGCCCGGTTGACTAGCGGCACAGATACGCAGTATTTT
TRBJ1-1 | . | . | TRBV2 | CASRKGKGTEAFF | TGTGCCAGCAGGAAGGGGAAAGGCACTGAAGCTTTCTTT
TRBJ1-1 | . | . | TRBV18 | CASSRKGQTEAFF | TGTGCCAGCTCACGTAAGGGACAAACTGAAGCTTTCTTT
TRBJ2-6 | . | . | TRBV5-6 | CASRGWEPRANVLTF | TGTGCCAGCAGGGGATGGGAGCCACGGGCCAACGTCCTGACTTTC
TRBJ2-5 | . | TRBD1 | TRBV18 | CASSPLQGGKKTQYF | TGTGCCAGCTCACCACTACAGGGGGGAAAAAAGACCCAGTACTTC
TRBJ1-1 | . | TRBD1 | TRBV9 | CASSPTGGTEAFF | TGTGCCAGCAGCCCCACAGGGGGCACTGAAGCTTTCTTT
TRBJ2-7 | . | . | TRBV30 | CAWTPGGEQYF | TGTGCCTGGACCCCTGGCGGGGAGCAGTACTTC
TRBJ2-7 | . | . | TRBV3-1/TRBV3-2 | CASSPQVKKSYEQYF | TGTGCCAGCAGCCCCCAGGTGAAGAAGTCCTACGAGCAGTACTTC
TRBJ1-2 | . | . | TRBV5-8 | CASSLETGPYGYTF | TGTGCCAGCAGCTTGGAAACTGGGCCCTATGGCTACACCTTC
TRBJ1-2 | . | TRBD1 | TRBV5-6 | CASSWDRGRGLHGYTF | TGTGCCAGCAGCTGGGACAGGGGAAGGGGTCTCCATGGCTACACCTTC
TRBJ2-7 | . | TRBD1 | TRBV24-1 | CATGGQGTDEQYF | TGTGCCACCGGCGGACAGGGCACGGACGAGCAGTACTTC
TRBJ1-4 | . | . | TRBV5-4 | CASRRAADEKLFF | TGTGCCAGCAGGCGGGCCGCCGATGAAAAACTGTTTTTT
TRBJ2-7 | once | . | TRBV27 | CASRELSSYEQYF | TGTGCCAGCAGGGAGCTGAGCTCCTACGAGCAGTACTTC
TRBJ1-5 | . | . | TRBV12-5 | CASGLGGGQPQHF | TGTGCTAGTGGTTTGGGGGGGGGTCAGCCCCAGCATTTT
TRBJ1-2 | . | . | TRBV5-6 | CASSFSPQTNYGYTF | TGTGCCAGCAGCTTTTCCCCGCAGACAAACTATGGCTACACCTTC
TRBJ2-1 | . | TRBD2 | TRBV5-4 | CASSLVGTSGYNEQFF | TGTGCCAGCAGCTTGGTCGGGACTAGCGGTTACAATGAGCAGTTCTTC
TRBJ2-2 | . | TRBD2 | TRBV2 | CASRKTSGENTGELFF | TGTGCCAGCAGGAAGACTAGCGGGGAGAACACCGGGGAGCTGTTTTTT
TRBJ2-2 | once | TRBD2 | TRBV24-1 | CATSEPGLAGAGELFF | TGTGCCACCAGTGAGCCCGGACTAGCGGGAGCCGGGGAGCTGTTTTTT
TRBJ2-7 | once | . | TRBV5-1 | CASSLDYNSYEQYF | TGCGCCAGCAGCTTGGACTATAACTCCTACGAGCAGTACTTC
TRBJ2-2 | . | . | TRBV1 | CTSSQDSARGPFPTGELFF | TGCACCAGCAGCCAAGATAGCGCGAGGGGGCCGTTTCCAACCGGGGAGCTGTTTTTT
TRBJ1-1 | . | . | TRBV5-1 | CASSPEGFSEAFF | TGCGCCAGCAGCCCTGAGGGATTTTCTGAAGCTTTCTTT
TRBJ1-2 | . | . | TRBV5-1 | CASSLANSKNYGYTF | TGCGCCAGCAGCCTAGCCAACAGCAAAAACTATGGCTACACCTTC
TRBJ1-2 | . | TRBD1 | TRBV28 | CASSVRQGVYGYTF | TGTGCCAGCAGCGTAAGACAGGGGGTTTATGGCTACACCTTC
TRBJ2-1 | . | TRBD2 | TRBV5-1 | CASSPGLAGGLYNEQFF | TGCGCCAGCAGCCCAGGACTAGCGGGAGGGCTTTACAATGAGCAGTTCTTC
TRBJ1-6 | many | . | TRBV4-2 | CASSQGGYRGIDSPLHF | TGTGCCAGCAGCCAAGGGGGATATAGGGGGATTGATTCACCCCTCCACTTT
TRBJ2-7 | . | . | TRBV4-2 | CASSPEVGGRQYF | TGTGCCAGCAGCCCTGAAGTGGGGGGTCGGCAGTACTTC
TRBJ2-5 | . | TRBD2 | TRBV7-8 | CASSLARAGGETQYF | TGTGCCAGCAGCTTAGCGCGGGCGGGGGGAGAGACCCAGTACTTC
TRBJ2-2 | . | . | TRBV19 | CASSTPSGSGTGELFF | TGTGCCAGTAGTACCCCTTCGGGGAGCGGGACCGGGGAGCTGTTTTTT
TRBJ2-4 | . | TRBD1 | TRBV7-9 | CASSPDRGDIQYF | TGTGCCAGCAGCCCGGACAGGGGGGACATTCAGTACTTC
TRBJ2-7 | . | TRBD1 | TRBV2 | CASSRLGQTYEQYF | TGTGCCAGCAGTCGACTGGGACAGACATACGAGCAGTACTTC
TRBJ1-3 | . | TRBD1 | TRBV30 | CAWDPDRFSGNTIYF | TGTGCCTGGGACCCGGACAGGTTCTCTGGAAACACCATATATTTT
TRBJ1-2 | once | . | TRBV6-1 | CASSERTYGYTF | TGTGCCAGCAGTGAGAGGACTTATGGCTACACCTTC
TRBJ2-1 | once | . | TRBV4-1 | CASSQDTRGNNEQFF | TGCGCCAGCAGCCAAGATACTAGGGGGAACAATGAGCAGTTCTTC